The 20 T cell receptor beta chains listed next were all sequenced from one sample in a study of beta chain features in type 1 diabetes (dated by TCRdb to 2016 to 2019). The research as a whole found: Type 1 diabetes patients showed a moderate but significant shortening of TCRB CDR3 length in all four CD4+ subsets.

Receptor amplification or capture employed the immunoSEQ multiplex PCR assay. The High Capacity cDNA Reverse Transcription Kit was used to reverse transcribe all of the isolated RNA, meaning that expressed TCRB transcripts were what got sequenced. TCRdb holds this immuneACCESS table with in-frame rearrangements only. Some clones are missing; in checked studies, unresolved V genes explain under half, and the rest has no known cause. The table for this sample lists 300,000 to 350,000 clones; less than 15% of them were counted only once. Roughly 0.015% of the sample lies in the top ten. No antigen has been identified for these receptors. Sequencing input: naive CD4+ T cells from blood. The label giving this sample's cell subset or site can be read as: true naive CD4+ T cells. These receptors all stem from a woman between 18 and 30 years old with type 1 diabetes.

The chain couples TRBV5-1 to TRBJ2-7; D is perhaps TRBD2 (5 bases). CDR1 is SGHRS, CDR2 YFSETQ, per germline. There are 14 residues in the CDR3. The V gene lost 4 bases and the J gene lost 0 bases, with 11 bases spanning the gap. CDR3 DNA sequence: TGCGCCAGCAGCCTAGCTTTGAGCTCCTACGAGCAGTACTTC. Its translation is CASSLALSSYEQYF.

In this sample, this clone turned up once. V is TRBV6-1 and J is TRBJ1-5, with D possibly TRBD1 on 6 matching bases. There are 15 residues in the CDR3. Germline V gene lookup returns CDR1 MNHNS and CDR2 SASEGT. Trimming left V 6 bases short and J 2 bases short, with 14 bases between. The chain's CDR3 is CASRLQPGGNQPQHF. As DNA, the CDR3 is TGTGCCAGCAGGCTACAACCAGGGGGCAATCAGCCCCAGCATTTT.

This clone was picked up a small number of times. The chain carries TRBV29-1 and TRBJ2-5, with 7 bases aligning to TRBD1. Per germline, CDR1 SQVTM and CDR2 ANQGSEA. V lost 6 bases, J lost 1 base, and 8 bases stayed unmatched. This CDR3 has 14 amino acids. In DNA, the CDR3 is TGCAGCGTGCACCGGGACAGCGCCCAAGAGACCCAGTACTTC. Residues: CSVHRDSAQETQYF.

The chain has TRBV5-1 and TRBJ2-1; 12 nucleotides agree with TRBD2. This CDR3 is built from 15 residues. From germline, CDR1 is SGHRS and CDR2 YFSETQ. V was pared by 9 bases and J by 5 bases, with 9 bases of the junction left unmatched. The CDR3 spells CATSGRAAGDNEQFF. Written as DNA, the CDR3 is TGCGCCACTAGCGGGAGGGCTGCCGGCGACAATGAGCAGTTCTTC.

A few counts support this clone. The gene calls are TRBV30 and TRBJ2-3; D is ambiguous. V was trimmed by 4 bases and J by 0 bases, leaving 11 bases between them. The germline gives CDR1 GTSNPN, CDR2 SVGIG (reference sequence). CDR3 length equals 14 residues. CDR3 DNA sequence: TGTGCCTGGACTCTCTGGCGGAGCACAGATACGCAGTATTTT. It yields the protein CAWTLWRSTDTQYF.

CDR3 residues: CAWTGLAGGRFF. The CDR3 nucleotides read TGTGCCTGGACGGGACTAGCGGGGGGCAGGTTCTTC. The rearrangement joins TRBV30 to TRBJ2-1; 15 positions agree with TRBD2. The junction had 4 bases not matched to a gene; V was cut back by 4 bases and J by 15 bases. Germline lookup yields CDR1 GTSNPN and CDR2 SVGIG (reference sequence). The length of the CDR3 is 12 residues.

The CDR3 spells CASTRTGYGYTF. CDR3 coding DNA: TGTGCCAGCACTCGGACAGGATATGGCTACACCTTC. V is TRBV25-1 and J is TRBJ1-2, with 7 bases lining up with TRBD1. J lost 5 bases, V lost 7 bases, and 4 bases had no gene match. The CDR3 is 12 amino acids. CDR1 MGHDK and CDR2 SYGVNS come from the germline V gene.

The chain uses TRBV11-2 and TRBJ2-1; D possibly corresponds to TRBD2 (5 bases). The germline V gene encodes CDR1 SGHAT and CDR2 FQNNGV. V shed 0 bases and J shed 3 bases, with 9 bases lying between them. This CDR3 is 15 amino acids long. The chain's CDR3 is CASSLDLGVYNEQFF. DNA for the CDR3: TGTGCCAGCAGCTTAGATCTCGGGGTCTACAATGAGCAGTTCTTC.

This sequence joins TRBV5-1 and TRBJ1-2; unclear D gene. This CDR3 has 15 amino acids. V lost 4 bases to trimming and J lost 0 bases, with 13 bases between them. CDR1 and CDR2 from the germline V gene are SGHRS and YFSETQ. The CDR3 region is CASSLNGGANYGYTF. The CDR3 DNA sequence: TGCGCCAGCAGCCTCAACGGCGGGGCTAACTATGGCTACACCTTC.

V gene TRBV19 combines with J gene TRBJ2-7; a possible D gene is TRBD1 (5 bases). The CDR3 has 15 residues. CDR1 and CDR2 from the germline V gene are LNHDA and SQIVND (reference sequence). Trimming took 1 base from V and 2 from J, leaving 12 bases between them. DNA of the CDR3: TGTGCCAGTAGTATAGGACAGACGACCACCTACGAGCAGTACTTC. Protein sequence: CASSIGQTTTYEQYF.

The sample holds a few counts of this clone. The chain joins TRBV5-1 to TRBJ2-4; 7 nucleotides agree with TRBD2. V gave up 0 bases and J gave up 0 bases; unmatched junction bases: 9. The CDR3 totals 18 residues. Germline V gene sequence: CDR1 SGHRS, CDR2 YFSETQ. The CDR3 bases are TGCGCCAGCAGCTTGGGGCTAGCGGATGCTCTAGCCAAAAACATTCAGTACTTC. It codes for CASSLGLADALAKNIQYF.

This clone was seen a handful of times. The chain employs TRBV15 and TRBJ2-1; TRBD2 aligns across 7 bases. V was clipped by 6 bases and J by 8 bases; unmatched bases: 10. Germline V gives CDR1 LNHNV, CDR2 YYDKDF (reference sequence). The CDR3 is 14 residues long. In DNA form, the CDR3 reads TGTGCCACCAGGGGGGGGATGTTTCAAGATGAGCAGTTCTTC. Translating gives CATRGGMFQDEQFF. Using reference TRBV15 and TRBJ2-1 for the parts outside the CDR3, the full variable domain is DAMVIQNPRYQVTQFGKPVTLSCSQTLNHNVMYWYQQKSSQAPKLLFHYYDKDFNNEADTPDNFQSRRPNTSFCFLDIRSPGLGDTAMYLCATRGGMFQDEQFFGPGTRLTVL.

This rearrangement joins TRBV7-2 to TRBJ2-5; a possible D gene is TRBD2 (5 bases). V was shortened by 6 bases and J by 2 bases, with 10 bases between the two germline ends. The CDR3 spans 13 residues. Germline V lookup: CDR1 SGHTA, CDR2 FQGNSA. CDR3 loop: CASSSSKQETQYF. The CDR3 coding sequence is TGTGCCAGCAGTTCTAGCAAACAAGAGACCCAGTACTTC.

The chain links TRBV7-9 to TRBJ2-3; D remains ambiguous. V gave up 0 bases and J gave up 4 bases, with 5 bases separating them. The CDR3 loop spans 13 amino acids. The V gene's germline CDR1 is SEHNR and CDR2 FQNEAQ (reference sequence). The CDR3 DNA follows: TGTGCCAGCAGCTTAGCGGGCCCAGATACGCAGTATTTT. It yields the protein CASSLAGPDTQYF.

This clone was seen a handful of times. This chain uses TRBV28 with TRBJ2-5; the D gene is possibly TRBD1 (6 bases). From germline, CDR1 is MDHEN and CDR2 SYDVKM. The CDR3 is 15 amino acids. V was trimmed by 6 bases and J by 4 bases, leaving 18 bases between them. Written as DNA, the CDR3 is TGTGCCAGCAGCCCTGACAGGCCCACCGGAGAGACCCAGTACTTC. It translates to CASSPDRPTGETQYF. Full variable domain (rest looked up from reference TRBV28 and TRBJ2-5): DVKVTQSSRYLVKRTGEKVFLECVQDMDHENMFWYRQDPGLGLRLIYFSYDVKMKEKGDIPEGYSVSREKKERFSLILESASTNQTSMYLCASSPDRPTGETQYFGPGTRLLVL.

This clone has only a few counts. The chain is built from TRBV2 and TRBJ2-1; a possible D gene is TRBD1 (6 bases). The CDR3 is 13 residues long. V was clipped by 8 bases and J by 4 bases, with 12 bases between them. The germline V gene has CDR1 SNHLY and CDR2 FYNNEI. CDR3 nucleotide sequence: TGTGCCAGCCAGGTAGGGGGTTACAATGAGCAGTTCTTC. Translating gives CASQVGGYNEQFF.

The sample holds a few counts of this clone. The chain uses TRBV30 and TRBJ2-7; 10 positions match TRBD1. J lost 2 bases, V lost 3 bases, and 7 bases had no gene match. The CDR3 runs 15 residues. Germline CDR1 reads GTSNPN; CDR2 reads SVGIG (reference sequence). The CDR3 DNA follows: TGTGCCTGGAGCACCCCGGGACAGGGGACCTACGAGCAGTACTTC. Its protein is CAWSTPGQGTYEQYF.

The J gene is TRBJ2-3, the V gene TRBV29-1; no clear D. CDR1 and CDR2 (germline): SQVTM, ANQGSEA. The V and J ends lost 2 bases and 8 bases respectively, with 8 bases between them. This CDR3 is 11 amino acids long. CDR3 loop: CSVESTGTQYF. The DNA of the CDR3 is TGCAGCGTTGAAAGCACGGGTACGCAGTATTTT.

A few counts support this clone. V usage is TRBV13 and J usage is TRBJ1-5, with TRBD1 identical over 8 bases. V lost 0 bases to trimming and J lost 7 bases; unmatched junction nucleotides: 11. From germline, CDR1 is PRHDT and CDR2 FYEKMQ (reference sequence). CDR3 length: 17 amino acids. CDR3 DNA: TGTGCCAGCAGCTTAGGAGGCTTCCAGGGGGCACGGCAGCCCCAGCATTTT. Encoded protein: CASSLGGFQGARQPQHF.

The chain employs TRBV29-1 and TRBJ2-2, with TRBD1 matching over 7 bases. The CDR3 sequence is 16 residues long. Germline values: CDR1 SQVTM, CDR2 ANQGSEA. V trimming: 4 bases; J trimming: 6 bases; junction bases outside the gene matches: 14. For the CDR3, the DNA is TGCAGCGTTGTCCCAGTCGAGACAGGGTTCCCCGGGGAGCTGTTTTTT. Translated: CSVVPVETGFPGELFF.